Below are 14 T cell receptor beta chains sequenced from a single sample in a study of CD8 T cells in ankylosing spondylitis. TCRdb independently ran MiXCR on the 5' RACE reads; one entry per CDR3 protein. This sample carries some 700,000 distinct CDR3 sequences, under 20% of them seen once, and the ten largest clones take around 19%. Their specific antigens are unknown. Overall study results and limits: Among TCR beta sequences, a motif of roughly 8 highly homologous variants appeared characteristic of ankylosing spondylitis blood.

The source material was blood, either unsorted or a sorted T cell fraction (not recorded which). The source of these receptors is a male donor with ankylosing spondylitis.

The chain recombines TRBV3-1 with TRBJ2-3, with D unclear. Trimming removed 0 bases from V and 4 bases from J, with 8 bases in between. Per germline, CDR1 LGHDT and CDR2 YNNKEL (reference sequence). The CDR3 is made up of 14 amino acids. CDR3 sequence reads: CASSQDLRPDTQYF. The CDR3 region has the DNA TGTGCCAGCAGCCAAGATCTACGCCCAGATACGCAGTATTTT.

The chain links TRBV6-1 to TRBJ1-5; weak D call: TRBD1 (5 bases). The CDR3 extends over 14 amino acids. V lost 5 bases to trimming and J lost 5 bases, with 13 bases between them. Germline CDR1 reads MNHNS; CDR2 reads SASEGT. The CDR3 coding sequence is TGTGCCAGCAGTACCAGATCGGGGGATCAGCCCCAGCATTTT. The encoded protein is CASSTRSGDQPQHF.

This clonotype was detected a few times. The chain recombines TRBV29-1 with TRBJ2-5; D not resolved. Germline CDR1 is SQVTM and CDR2 is ANQGSEA. The CDR3 covers 13 residues. Trimming left V 2 bases short and J 5 bases short, with 12 bases between. DNA for the CDR3: TGCAGCGTTGAATTTGTAGTTGGTGAGACCCAGTACTTC. As protein: CSVEFVVGETQYF.

Comment on this clonotype: At one end the junction does not follow the germline gene, possibly because of a read error. The chain uses TRBV7-7 and TRBJ2-5; possible D gene TRBD1, 5 bases. Germline V lookup: CDR1 SSHAT, CDR2 FNYEAQ (reference sequence). The CDR3 length is 13 residues. CDR3 in amino acids: CASSSSGKQTQYF. The CDR3 DNA follows: TGTGCTAGCAGCTCATCAGGGAAGCAGACCCAGTACTTC. Based on the CDR3 plus reference TRBV7-7 and TRBJ2-5, the full variable domain is GAGVSQSPRYKVTKRGQDVTLRCDPISSHATLYWYQQALGQGPEFLTYFNYEAQPDKSGLPSDRFSAERPEGSISTLTIQRTEQRDSAMYRCASSSSGKQTQYFGPGTRLLVL.

The chain links TRBV7-8 to TRBJ2-5; D is undetermined. From germline, CDR1 is SGHVS and CDR2 FQNEAQ. CDR3 length: 15 amino acids. V dropped 2 bases and J dropped 2 bases, with 12 bases sitting between them. CDR3 DNA: TGTGCCAGCAGCTTAATATACCGGTCACAAGAGACCCAGTACTTC. It codes for CASSLIYRSQETQYF.

This clonotype was detected only a few times. The rearrangement links TRBV29-1 to TRBJ2-1; maybe TRBD2 (6 bases). Germline CDR1 is SQVTM and CDR2 is ANQGSEA. V dropped 1 base and J dropped 8 bases, with 9 bases sitting between them. The CDR3 length is 12 residues. The CDR3, as DNA: TGCAGCGTTGAAGCCCCGGGGGATGAGCAGTTCTTC. As protein: CSVEAPGDEQFF.

This chain joins TRBV18 and TRBJ2-3, with no clear D. Trimming removed 3 bases from V and 3 bases from J, with 7 bases in between. This CDR3 is built from 13 residues. Germline loops: CDR1 KGHSH, CDR2 LQKENI. The chain's CDR3 is CASSPLQTDTQYF. CDR3 sequence (DNA): TGTGCCAGCTCACCGCTACAGACAGATACGCAGTATTTT.

This clonotype has just a few counts. The chain carries TRBV7-8 and TRBJ2-7; TRBD1 is a possible D gene (6 bases). CDR1 is SGHVS, CDR2 FQNEAQ, per germline. V was clipped by 3 bases and J by 0 bases, with 27 bases between them. This CDR3 has 20 residues. The DNA of the CDR3 is TGTGCCAGCAGCTTTGCCCCTCATGTAGTGGGGGCCACCATCTCCTACGAGCAGTACTTC. Amino acids: CASSFAPHVVGATISYEQYF.

Only a few counts were recorded for this clonotype. The chain recombines TRBV12-3 or TRBV12-4 with TRBJ1-6; a possible D gene is TRBD1 (6 bases). Trimming stripped 3 bases from V and 14 bases from J, with 11 bases between. This CDR3 is 12 amino acids long. The CDR3 region is CASSFTQGTLHF. The CDR3 coding sequence is TGTGCCAGCAGTTTTACCCAGGGGACCCTCCACTTT.

Points on this clonotype: A much larger clone lies one base from this, so it may be a read error. This chain links TRBV12-3 or TRBV12-4 with TRBJ2-3; D remains unclear. V lost 7 bases, J lost 0 bases, and 5 bases lay in between. CDR3 size: 12 residues. DNA for the CDR3: TGTGCCAGCACCAAAAGCACAGATACGCAGTATTTT. Translation gives CASTKSTDTQYF.

A few counts support this clonotype. This chain connects TRBV18 to TRBJ2-7; D uncertain. Germline V gives CDR1 KGHSH, CDR2 LQKENI. V was trimmed by 6 bases and J by 6 bases, leaving 12 bases between them. This CDR3 has 12 amino acids. Here the CDR3 DNA reads TGTGCCAGCTCCCCCCTCGGCCTCGAGCAGTACTTC. It codes for CASSPLGLEQYF.

V is TRBV20-1 and J is TRBJ2-7; the match to TRBD2 covers 7 bases. This CDR3 is 15 amino acids long. V lost 5 bases and J lost 0; bases outside the gene matches: 10. Germline V lookup: CDR1 DFQATT, CDR2 SNEGSKA (reference sequence). The DNA for the CDR3 is TGCAGTGCTGAGCCCCTAGCGGCCAGCTCCTACGAGCAGTACTTC. It is translated as CSAEPLAASSYEQYF.

This sequence joins TRBV6-2 or TRBV6-3 and TRBJ2-1; D ambiguous. In germline, CDR1 is MNHEY, CDR2 SVGEGT. Trimming took 4 bases from V and 1 from J, leaving 14 bases between them. The CDR3 length is 16 residues. CDR3 region: CASSSLPTVSYNEQFF. DNA for the CDR3: TGTGCCAGCAGTTCCCTCCCTACGGTTTCCTACAATGAGCAGTTCTTC.

The chain uses TRBV9 and TRBJ1-2; 8 bases are a match to TRBD1. Germline V gives CDR1 SGDLS, CDR2 YYNGEE. V lost 3 bases, J lost 4 bases, and 8 bases stayed unmatched. The CDR3 length is 15 residues. In DNA form, the CDR3 reads TGTGCCAGCAGCGAAGTCCCAGGGGGCTTCTATGGCTACACCTTC. The encoded protein is CASSEVPGGFYGYTF.